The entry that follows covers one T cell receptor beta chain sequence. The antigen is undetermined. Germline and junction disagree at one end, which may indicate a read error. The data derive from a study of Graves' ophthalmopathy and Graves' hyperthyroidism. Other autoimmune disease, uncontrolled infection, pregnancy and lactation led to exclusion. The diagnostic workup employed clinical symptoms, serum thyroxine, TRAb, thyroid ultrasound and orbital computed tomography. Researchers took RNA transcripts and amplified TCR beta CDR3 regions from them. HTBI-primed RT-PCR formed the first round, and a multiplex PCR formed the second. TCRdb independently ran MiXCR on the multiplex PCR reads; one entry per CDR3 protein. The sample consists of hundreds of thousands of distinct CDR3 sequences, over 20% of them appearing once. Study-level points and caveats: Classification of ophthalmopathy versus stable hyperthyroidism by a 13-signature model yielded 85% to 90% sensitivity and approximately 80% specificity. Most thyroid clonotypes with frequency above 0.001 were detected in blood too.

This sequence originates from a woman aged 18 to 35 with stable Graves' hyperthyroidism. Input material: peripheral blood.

As DNA, the CDR3 is TGTGCCAGCAGCGACAGGGGAAGCACCATATATTTT. Translated, it gives CASSDRGSTIYF. J is TRBJ1-3 and V is TRBV4-2, with 8 bases identical to TRBD1. The CDR3 consists of 12 residues. Germline V gene sequence: CDR1 LGHNA, CDR2 YNFKEQ.